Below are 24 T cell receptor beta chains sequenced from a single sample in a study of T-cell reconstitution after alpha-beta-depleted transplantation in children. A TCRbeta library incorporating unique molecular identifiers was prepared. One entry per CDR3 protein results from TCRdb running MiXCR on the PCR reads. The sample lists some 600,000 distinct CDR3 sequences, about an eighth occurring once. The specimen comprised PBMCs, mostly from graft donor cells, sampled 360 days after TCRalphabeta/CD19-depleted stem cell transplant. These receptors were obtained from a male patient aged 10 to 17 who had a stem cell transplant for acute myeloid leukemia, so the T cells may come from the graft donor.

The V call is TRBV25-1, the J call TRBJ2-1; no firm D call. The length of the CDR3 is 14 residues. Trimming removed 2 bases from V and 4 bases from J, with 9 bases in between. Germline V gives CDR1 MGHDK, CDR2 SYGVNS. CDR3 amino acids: CASSETLRYNEQFF. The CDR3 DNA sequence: TGTGCCAGCAGTGAAACTCTTAGGTACAATGAGCAGTTCTTC.

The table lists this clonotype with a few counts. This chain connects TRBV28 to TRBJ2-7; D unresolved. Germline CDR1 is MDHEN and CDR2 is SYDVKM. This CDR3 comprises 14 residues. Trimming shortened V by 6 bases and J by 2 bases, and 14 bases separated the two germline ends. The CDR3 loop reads CASRVRTEAYEQYF. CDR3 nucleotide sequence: TGTGCCAGCAGGGTCCGGACCGAAGCCTACGAGCAGTACTTC.

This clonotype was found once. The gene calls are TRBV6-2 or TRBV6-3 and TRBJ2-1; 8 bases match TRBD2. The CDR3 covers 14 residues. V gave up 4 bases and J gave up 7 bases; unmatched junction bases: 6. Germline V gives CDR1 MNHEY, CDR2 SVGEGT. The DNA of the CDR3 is TGTGCCAGCAGTTGCTCTCGACTAGCGAATGAGCAGTTCTTC. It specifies CASSCSRLANEQFF.

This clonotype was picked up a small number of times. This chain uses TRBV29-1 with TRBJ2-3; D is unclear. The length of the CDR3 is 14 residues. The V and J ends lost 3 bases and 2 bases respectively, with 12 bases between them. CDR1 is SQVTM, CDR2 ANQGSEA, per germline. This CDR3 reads CSVDGQTDTDTQYF. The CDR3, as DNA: TGCAGCGTTGATGGGCAAACAGACACAGATACGCAGTATTTT.

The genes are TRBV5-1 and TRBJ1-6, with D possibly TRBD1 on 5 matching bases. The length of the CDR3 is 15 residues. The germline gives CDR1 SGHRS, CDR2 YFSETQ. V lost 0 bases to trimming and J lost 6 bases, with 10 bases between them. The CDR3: CASSLGGNLNSPLHF. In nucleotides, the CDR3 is TGCGCCAGCAGCTTGGGGGGGAATCTTAATTCACCCCTCCACTTT.

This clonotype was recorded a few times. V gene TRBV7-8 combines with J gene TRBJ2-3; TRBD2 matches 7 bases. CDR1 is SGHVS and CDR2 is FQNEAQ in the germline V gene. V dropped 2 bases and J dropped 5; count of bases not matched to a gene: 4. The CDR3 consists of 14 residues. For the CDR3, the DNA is TGTGCCAGCAGCTTAAGTAAGCGGGGAGATACGCAGTATTTT. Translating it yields CASSLSKRGDTQYF.

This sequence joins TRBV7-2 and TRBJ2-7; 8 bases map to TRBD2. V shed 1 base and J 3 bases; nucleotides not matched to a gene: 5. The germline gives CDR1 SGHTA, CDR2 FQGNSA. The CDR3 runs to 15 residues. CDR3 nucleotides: TGTGCCAGCAGCTTAGGAGGTAGCGGGAACTACGAGCAGTACTTC. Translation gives CASSLGGSGNYEQYF.

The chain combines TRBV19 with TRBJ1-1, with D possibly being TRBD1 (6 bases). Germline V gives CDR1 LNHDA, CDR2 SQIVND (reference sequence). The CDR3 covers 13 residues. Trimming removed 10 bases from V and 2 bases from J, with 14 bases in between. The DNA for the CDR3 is TGTGCCACCCTCCCCAGGGGAAACACTGAAGCTTTCTTT. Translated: CATLPRGNTEAFF.

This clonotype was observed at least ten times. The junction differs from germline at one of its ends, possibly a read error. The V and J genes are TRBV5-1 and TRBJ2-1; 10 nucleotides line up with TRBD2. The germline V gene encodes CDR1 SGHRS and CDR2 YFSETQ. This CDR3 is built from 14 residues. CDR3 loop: CASSLAGGLNEQFF. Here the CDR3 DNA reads TGTGCCAGCAGCTTAGCGGGAGGTTTAAATGAGCAGTTCTTC.

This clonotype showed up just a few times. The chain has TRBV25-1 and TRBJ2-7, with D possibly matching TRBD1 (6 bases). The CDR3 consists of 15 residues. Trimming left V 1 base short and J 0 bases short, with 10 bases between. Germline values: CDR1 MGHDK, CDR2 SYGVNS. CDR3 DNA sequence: TGTGCCAGCAGTGAATGGGGGCCTAGCTCCTACGAGCAGTACTTC. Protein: CASSEWGPSSYEQYF.

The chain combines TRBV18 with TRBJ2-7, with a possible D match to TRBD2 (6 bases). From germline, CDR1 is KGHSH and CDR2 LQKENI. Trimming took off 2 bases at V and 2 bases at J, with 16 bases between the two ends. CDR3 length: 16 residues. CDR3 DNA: TGTGCCAGCTCACCAGCGGGGTCAACCCTCCCCTACGAGCAGTACTTC. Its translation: CASSPAGSTLPYEQYF.

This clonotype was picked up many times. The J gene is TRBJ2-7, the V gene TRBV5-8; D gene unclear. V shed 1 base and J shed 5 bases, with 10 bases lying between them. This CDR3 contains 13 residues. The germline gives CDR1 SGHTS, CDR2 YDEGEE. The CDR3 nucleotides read TGTGCCAGCAGCTTGTTGCTCTACGACGAGCAGTACTTC. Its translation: CASSLLLYDEQYF.

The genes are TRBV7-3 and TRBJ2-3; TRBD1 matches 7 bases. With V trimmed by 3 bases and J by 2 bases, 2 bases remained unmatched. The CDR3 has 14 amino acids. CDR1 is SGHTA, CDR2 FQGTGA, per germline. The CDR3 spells CASSLTGHTDTQYF. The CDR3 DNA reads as TGTGCCAGCAGCTTGACAGGGCACACAGATACGCAGTATTTT.

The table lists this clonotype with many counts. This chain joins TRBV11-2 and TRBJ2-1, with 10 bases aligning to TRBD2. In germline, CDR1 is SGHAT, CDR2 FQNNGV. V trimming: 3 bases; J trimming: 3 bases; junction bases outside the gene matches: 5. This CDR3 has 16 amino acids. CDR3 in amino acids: CASSLGLAGDYNEQFF. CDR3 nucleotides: TGTGCCAGCAGCTTGGGTCTAGCGGGAGACTACAATGAGCAGTTCTTC.

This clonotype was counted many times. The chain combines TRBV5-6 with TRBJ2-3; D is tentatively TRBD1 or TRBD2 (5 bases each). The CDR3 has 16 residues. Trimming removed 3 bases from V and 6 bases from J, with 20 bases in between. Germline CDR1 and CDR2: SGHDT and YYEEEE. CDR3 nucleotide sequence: TGTGCCAGCAGCTCGGTCTGGACACCCTGGAGGGATACGCAGTATTTT. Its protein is CASSSVWTPWRDTQYF.

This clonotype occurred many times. The CDR3 DNA reads TGCAGTGCTAGTAGGGACAGTCGCTACGAGCAGTACTTC. Its protein product is CSASRDSRYEQYF. This chain uses TRBV20-1 with TRBJ2-7; 7 bases line up with TRBD1. The V gene end was trimmed by 3 bases and the J gene end by 3 bases; junction bases not matched to a gene: 5. There are 13 residues in the CDR3. CDR1 and CDR2 (germline): DFQATT, SNEGSKA (reference sequence).

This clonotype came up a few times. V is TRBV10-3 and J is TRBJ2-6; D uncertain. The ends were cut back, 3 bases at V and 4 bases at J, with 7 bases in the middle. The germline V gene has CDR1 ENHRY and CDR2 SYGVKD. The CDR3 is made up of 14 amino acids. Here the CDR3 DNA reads TGTGCCATCAGTGAAGTGACAGGGGCCAACGTCCTGACTTTC. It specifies CAISEVTGANVLTF.

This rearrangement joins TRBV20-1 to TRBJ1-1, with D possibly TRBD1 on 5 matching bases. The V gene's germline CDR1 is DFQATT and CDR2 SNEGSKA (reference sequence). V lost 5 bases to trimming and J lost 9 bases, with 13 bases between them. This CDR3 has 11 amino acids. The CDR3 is CSAVGTIQAFF. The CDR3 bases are TGCAGTGCTGTTGGGACTATCCAAGCTTTCTTT.

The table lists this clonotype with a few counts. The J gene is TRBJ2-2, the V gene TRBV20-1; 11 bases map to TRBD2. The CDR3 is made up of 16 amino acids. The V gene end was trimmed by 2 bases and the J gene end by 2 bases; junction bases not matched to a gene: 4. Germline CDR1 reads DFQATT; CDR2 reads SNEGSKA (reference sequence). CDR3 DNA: TGCAGTGCTAGAAGACTAGCGGGGATAAACACCGGGGAGCTGTTTTTT. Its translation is CSARRLAGINTGELFF.

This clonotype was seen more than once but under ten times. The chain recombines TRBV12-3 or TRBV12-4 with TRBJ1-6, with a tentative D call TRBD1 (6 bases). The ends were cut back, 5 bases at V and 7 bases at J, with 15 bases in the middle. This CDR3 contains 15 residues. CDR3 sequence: CASSIGQNGNSPLHF. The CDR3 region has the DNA TGTGCCAGCAGTATCGGACAGAACGGAAATTCACCCCTCCACTTT.

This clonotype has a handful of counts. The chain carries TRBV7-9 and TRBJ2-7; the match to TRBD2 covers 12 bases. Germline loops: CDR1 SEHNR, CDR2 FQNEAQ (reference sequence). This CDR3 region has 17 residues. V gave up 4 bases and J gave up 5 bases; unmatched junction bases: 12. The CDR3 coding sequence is TGTGCCAGCAGCTCGATTCGACTAGCGGGAGCCAAGGACGAGCAGTACTTC. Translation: CASSSIRLAGAKDEQYF.

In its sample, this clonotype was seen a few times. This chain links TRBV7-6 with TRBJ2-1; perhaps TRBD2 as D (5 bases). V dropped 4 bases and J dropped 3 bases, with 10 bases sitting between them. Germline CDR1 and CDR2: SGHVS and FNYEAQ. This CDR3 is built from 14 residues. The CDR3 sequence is CASSYIANYNEQFF. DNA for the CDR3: TGTGCCAGCAGCTATATAGCGAACTACAATGAGCAGTTCTTC.

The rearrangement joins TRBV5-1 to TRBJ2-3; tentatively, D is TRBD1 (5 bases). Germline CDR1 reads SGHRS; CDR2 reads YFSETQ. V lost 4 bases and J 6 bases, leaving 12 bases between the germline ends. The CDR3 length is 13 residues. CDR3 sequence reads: CASSPGASDTQYF. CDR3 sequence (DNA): TGCGCCAGCAGCCCTGGGGCTTCTGATACGCAGTATTTT.

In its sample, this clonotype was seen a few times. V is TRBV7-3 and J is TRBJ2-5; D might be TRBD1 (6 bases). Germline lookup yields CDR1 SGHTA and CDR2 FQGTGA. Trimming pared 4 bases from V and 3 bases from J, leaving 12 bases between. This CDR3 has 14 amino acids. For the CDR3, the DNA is TGTGCCAGCAGCTCCCAACAGGGAGAAGAGACCCAGTACTTC. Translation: CASSSQQGEETQYF.